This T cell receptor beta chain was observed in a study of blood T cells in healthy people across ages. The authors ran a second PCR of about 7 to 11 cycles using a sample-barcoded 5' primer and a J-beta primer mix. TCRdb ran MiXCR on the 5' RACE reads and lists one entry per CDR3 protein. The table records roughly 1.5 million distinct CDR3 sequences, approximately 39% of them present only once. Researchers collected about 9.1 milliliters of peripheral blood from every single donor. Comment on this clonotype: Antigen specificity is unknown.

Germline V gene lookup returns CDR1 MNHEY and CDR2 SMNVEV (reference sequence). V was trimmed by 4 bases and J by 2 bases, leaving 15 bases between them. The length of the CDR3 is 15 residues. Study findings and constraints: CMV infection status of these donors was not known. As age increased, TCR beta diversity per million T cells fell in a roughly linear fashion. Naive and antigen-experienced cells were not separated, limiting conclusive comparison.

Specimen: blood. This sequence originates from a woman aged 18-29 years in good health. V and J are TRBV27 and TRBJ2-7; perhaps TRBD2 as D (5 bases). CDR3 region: CASSSHSGFPYEQYF. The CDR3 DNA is TGTGCCAGCAGTTCACACAGCGGATTCCCCTACGAGCAGTACTTC.